This T cell receptor beta chain appears in the sequencing data of a study of blood T cell repertoires in COVID-19. Across the whole study: Sources were T cells, B-cell-depleted T cells, or PBMCs; the material itself was cDNA or gDNA.

V lost 7 bases and J lost 4, with 22 bases in between. Germline lookup yields CDR1 ENHRY and CDR2 SYGVKD. The CDR3 is 17 residues long. In the authors' workflow: Amplification with reference gene primers provided the estimates of nucleated cell counts. Assay used: immunoSEQ multiplex PCR; TCRdb lists only in-frame clones, some missing. The DNA was the basis for D and trimming; V, J and clone size are from that table. The sample yields some 230,000 clones, about 88% seen once. Sequenced: peripheral blood. The clonotype was recovered from a man in his forties or fifties who had recovered from COVID-19. This chain links TRBV10-3 with TRBJ2-2, with D tentatively TRBD2 (5 bases). CDR3 DNA sequence: TGTGCCATCACAGAGGACTCCAAAGATTTTTCCACCGGGGAGCTGTTTTTT. It encodes CAITEDSKDFSTGELFF.